This TCR beta chain was recovered during a study of a mutant IDH1 vaccine in newly diagnosed glioma. Study at large: Males made up approximately 60% and females around 38% of treated patients, whose mean age was about 40 years. Patients were pretreated with radiotherapy, temozolomide, or both, mostly both.

Details on this clone: Its antigen is unidentified.

Overall study findings and caveats: Vaccine-induced immune responses were detected in about 93% of patients.

Regarding time point: baseline, week 1 (first vaccination visit). Treatment of the sample: pre-vaccination baseline after standard-of-care therapy. The repertoire was sequenced with immunoSEQ multiplex PCR; TCRdb's copy has only in-frame clones and lacks some. Here the sample spans roughly 34,000 clones, about 80% being singletons. CDR1 is SGHDN and CDR2 is FVKESK in the germline V gene. The ends were cut back, 1 base at V and 8 bases at J, with 14 bases in the middle. The CDR3 runs 14 residues. The chain is built from TRBV14 and TRBJ1-2; D remains unclear. Sequences were derived from peripheral blood mononuclear cells (PBMCs), sampled from a glioma patient treated with radiotherapy, temozolomide or both. The receptor comes from a man in his fifties with glioma. Some clones in this sample may be carry-over from other donors' samples. CDR3: CASSQGARGGGYTF. The DNA of the CDR3 is TGTGCCAGCAGCCAAGGGGCCCGGGGAGGCGGCTACACCTTC.